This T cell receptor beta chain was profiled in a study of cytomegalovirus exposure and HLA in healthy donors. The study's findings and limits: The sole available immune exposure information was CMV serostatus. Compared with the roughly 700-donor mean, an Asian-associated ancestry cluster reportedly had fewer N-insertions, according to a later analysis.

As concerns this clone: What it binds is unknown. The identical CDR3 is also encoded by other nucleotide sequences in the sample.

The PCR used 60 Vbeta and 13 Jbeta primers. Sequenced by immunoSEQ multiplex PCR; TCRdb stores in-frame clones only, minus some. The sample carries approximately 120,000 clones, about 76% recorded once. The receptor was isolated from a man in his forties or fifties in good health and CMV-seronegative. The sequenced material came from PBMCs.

The CDR3 spells CASSVSGGGGTDTQYF. DNA of the CDR3: TGTGCCAGCAGCGTTAGCGGGGGCGGGGGCACAGATACGCAGTATTTT. The V and J genes are TRBV9 and TRBJ2-3, with 9 bases fitting TRBD2. This CDR3 has 16 amino acids. Trimming cost V 2 bases and J 1 base; bases outside gene matches: 5. Germline-derived CDR1 and CDR2 are SGDLS and YYNGEE.